This T cell receptor beta chain came from a study of blood T cell repertoires in COVID-19. Study summary: Nucleic acid was either cDNA or gDNA, and it came from T cells, B-cell-depleted T cells, or PBMCs.

There are 11 residues in the CDR3. Sequenced by immunoSEQ multiplex PCR; TCRdb stores in-frame clones only, minus some. This sample yields approximately 13,000 clones, of which about two thirds are seen a single time; under 7% belongs to the top ten. What was sequenced was peripheral blood. The clonotype was recovered from a man in his sixties with COVID-19, enrolled during active disease. J is TRBJ2-7 and V is TRBV12-3 or TRBV12-4; D possibly corresponds to TRBD1 (5 bases). CDR3 nucleotide sequence: TGTGCGGCTTCTAGGGGAAGCGAGCAGTACTTC. This sequence encodes CAASRGSEQYF.